The source of this T cell receptor (beta chain) is a study of T cells in localized non-small cell lung cancer. Overall study results and limits: Investigators sequenced only a single tumor region, leaving heterogeneity possible. Elevated circulating T cell density in blood was associated with longer overall survival.

Profiling relied on immunoSEQ multiplex PCR, and the TCRdb table lists in-frame clones only, not all of them. Among 30,000 or so clones listed, 70% to 90% were seen once. This clone was seen a handful of times. The antigen is unknown. The origin of this receptor is a woman aged 35-75 years with stage I lung adenocarcinoma. The sequencing here drew on peripheral blood, taken before any cancer treatment.

CDR3 coding DNA: TGTGCCAGCAGCTTAAGAGGGAGTGGGAACGAGCAGTACTTC. Translating it yields CASSLRGSGNEQYF. The J gene is TRBJ2-7, the V gene TRBV11-3; tentatively, D is TRBD2 (5 bases). CDR3 length: 14 residues. The ends were cut back, 2 bases at V and 5 bases at J, with 13 bases in the middle. Germline V CDR1 and CDR2: SGHNT, YENEEA.